Following are 26 T cell receptor beta chains from one sample sequenced in a study of CD8 T cells in Susac syndrome. RNA totalling about 0.5 to 1 ug underwent reverse transcription with random hexamers. From the immunoSEQ multiplex PCR reads, TCRdb called clonotypes with MiXCR, one entry per CDR3 protein. The table includes 95,000 to 150,000 distinct CDR3 sequences, around 94% detected once. The sequenced sample was CD4+ T cells from PBMCs. The receptors derive from a human donor in good health.

In its sample, this clonotype was seen once. The rearrangement links TRBV15 to TRBJ2-2; 8 bases map to TRBD1. V shed 3 bases and J 4 bases; nucleotides not matched to a gene: 7. The length of the CDR3 is 16 residues. Germline values: CDR1 LNHNV, CDR2 YYDKDF (reference sequence). Here the CDR3 DNA reads TGTGCCACCAGCAGTGCGCCGGGACAGGCCACCGGGGAGCTGTTTTTT. It translates to CATSSAPGQATGELFF.

The gene calls are TRBV5-1 and TRBJ2-7; TRBD1 might be the D (6 bases). CDR1 and CDR2 from the germline V gene are SGHRS and YFSETQ. V lost 0 bases, J lost 3 bases, and 13 bases lay in between. The length of the CDR3 is 15 residues. Here the CDR3 DNA reads TGCGCCAGCAGCTTGGCCCCGGACAGTTTCTACGAGCAGTACTTC. Translating gives CASSLAPDSFYEQYF.

The J gene is TRBJ2-3, the V gene TRBV30; no definite D call. From germline, CDR1 is GTSNPN and CDR2 SVGIG (reference sequence). V dropped 8 bases and J dropped 0 bases, with 9 bases sitting between them. The CDR3 has 12 amino acids. In DNA form, the CDR3 reads TGTGCCCAGACGACTAGCACAGATACGCAGTATTTT. This translates into CAQTTSTDTQYF.

CDR3 nucleotides: TGTGCCAGGCCTTTCGAGGGACGGTTAAGCTCTGGGGCCAACGTCCTGACTTTC. Residues: CARPFEGRLSSGANVLTF. The rearrangement links TRBV19 to TRBJ2-6; the D call may be TRBD1 or TRBD2 (5 bases each). Germline-derived CDR1 and CDR2 are LNHDA and SQIVND (reference sequence). CDR3 length: 18 amino acids. Between the trimmed V and J ends, which lost 9 bases and 0 bases, there was a span of 21 bases. Complete variable domain (other parts from reference TRBV19 and TRBJ2-6): DGGITQSPKYLFRKEGQNVTLSCEQNLNHDAMYWYRQDPGQGLRLIYYSQIVNDFQKGDIAEGYSVSREKKESFPLTVTSAQKNPTAFYLCARPFEGRLSSGANVLTFGAGSRLTVL.

The chain employs TRBV7-2 and TRBJ2-1; D not resolved. Trimming removed 1 base from V and 5 bases from J, with 9 bases in between. Germline V gene data show CDR1 as SGHTA and CDR2 as FQGNSA. The CDR3 contains 14 residues. The CDR3 nucleotides read TGTGCCAGCAGCTTAGAGGTTAGCAACAATGAGCAGTTCTTC. This codes for CASSLEVSNNEQFF.

This clonotype appeared once. This chain links TRBV19 with TRBJ2-7, with TRBD2 identical over 12 bases. The CDR3 loop spans 12 amino acids. The germline gives CDR1 LNHDA, CDR2 SQIVND (reference sequence). CDR3: CALMGLAGEQYF. The DNA for the CDR3 is TGTGCTCTGATGGGACTAGCGGGCGAGCAGTACTTC.

This chain connects TRBV25-1 to TRBJ2-1, with D hard to call. Germline CDR1 MGHDK, CDR2 SYGVNS. This CDR3 is 15 amino acids long. Trimming removed 3 bases from V and 8 bases from J, with 17 bases in between. This CDR3 reads CASSDTLRNLHEQFF. The CDR3 nucleotides read TGTGCCAGCAGTGACACGCTGAGAAATCTCCATGAGCAGTTCTTC.

The V and J genes are TRBV23-1 and TRBJ2-1; 8 bases line up with TRBD2. TRBV23-1 is classed as an ORF, of uncertain function. The CDR3 has 19 amino acids. Losses at the gene ends were 2 bases for V and 5 bases for J; bases not matched to a gene: 17. CDR3 region: CASSQPPRAGDCKDNEQFF. The DNA of the CDR3 is TGCGCCAGCAGTCAACCTCCTCGAGCGGGAGATTGTAAGGACAATGAGCAGTTCTTC.

This sequence joins TRBV19 and TRBJ2-7; D ambiguous. This CDR3 comprises 15 residues. V dropped 8 bases and J dropped 3 bases, with 20 bases sitting between them. Germline values: CDR1 LNHDA, CDR2 SQIVND (reference sequence). CDR3 sequence: CASSLVGRKDYEQYF. DNA of the CDR3: TGTGCCAGTTCCTTAGTCGGCCGAAAAGACTACGAGCAGTACTTC.

About this clonotype: At one of its ends the junction is not consistent with the germline gene, which may arise from a read error. This chain links TRBV12-3 or TRBV12-4 with TRBJ2-7, with TRBD2 as a possible D gene (5 bases). The CDR3 totals 12 residues. The CDR3 DNA follows: TGTGCCAGCAGTTTCATTGGGCTGGCTAGCAGCTTC. Translation: CASSFIGLASSF.

The chain employs TRBV7-2 and TRBJ2-5; D is tentatively TRBD1 or TRBD2 (5 bases each). V gave up 0 bases and J gave up 4 bases, with 18 bases separating them. The germline V gene encodes CDR1 SGHTA and CDR2 FQGNSA. This CDR3 comprises 17 residues. CDR3 amino acids: CASSLASSRQRLETQYF. The CDR3 DNA sequence: TGTGCCAGCAGCTTAGCCTCTAGCCGACAGAGGTTAGAGACCCAGTACTTC.

This chain joins TRBV20-1 and TRBJ2-3, with 13 positions matching TRBD2. J gave up 3 bases and V 3 bases, and 0 bases lay outside the gene matches. This CDR3 has 14 residues. Germline V gives CDR1 DFQATT, CDR2 SNEGSKA (reference sequence). The CDR3 bases are TGCAGTGCTAGGACTAGCGGGAGGACAGATACGCAGTATTTT. Protein product: CSARTSGRTDTQYF.

This clonotype has only one observation. The chain employs TRBV25-1 and TRBJ1-6; D gene ambiguous. The CDR3 is 12 amino acids. V was shortened by 6 bases and J by 13 bases, with 13 bases between the two germline ends. The germline gives CDR1 MGHDK, CDR2 SYGVNS. The CDR3 coding sequence is TGTGCCAGCAGAGACACGTCGAGGCCCCTCCACTTT. This codes for CASRDTSRPLHF.

The CDR3 loop reads CASSVGGSKYGYTF. The CDR3 coding sequence is TGTGCCAGCAGCGTAGGCGGCAGCAAGTATGGCTACACCTTC. The rearrangement joins TRBV9 to TRBJ1-2; D not resolved. The V and J ends lost 0 bases and 5 bases respectively, with 11 bases between them. The germline V gene has CDR1 SGDLS and CDR2 YYNGEE. There are 14 residues in the CDR3.

The CDR3 region has the DNA TGCAGCGTTGGTATGCGGTCCTACGAGCAGTACTTC. It encodes CSVGMRSYEQYF. V and J are TRBV29-1 and TRBJ2-7; D unresolved. Deletions cut 4 bases from V and 1 base from J, with 8 bases between. CDR1 and CDR2 from the germline V gene are SQVTM and ANQGSEA. This CDR3 region has 12 residues.

This clonotype was observed once. The rearrangement uses TRBV6-6 and TRBJ1-1, with D hard to call. Between the trimmed V and J ends, which lost 2 bases and 5 bases, there was a span of 18 bases. Germline CDR1 is MNHNY and CDR2 is SVGAGI (reference sequence). This CDR3 is 16 amino acids long. This CDR3 reads CASSYEVVGRRTEAFF. The DNA for the CDR3 is TGTGCCAGCAGTTACGAAGTGGTTGGTCGGAGAACTGAAGCTTTCTTT.

This clonotype was counted once. This chain joins TRBV25-1 and TRBJ2-5; maybe TRBD2 (6 bases). The CDR3 sequence is 20 residues long. Germline CDR1 MGHDK, CDR2 SYGVNS. Trimming removed 4 bases from V and 0 bases from J, with 27 bases in between. The chain's CDR3 is CASSAPAGSIFISHQETQYF. CDR3 DNA sequence: TGTGCCAGCAGTGCTCCGGCGGGGTCTATCTTCATCTCGCACCAAGAGACCCAGTACTTC.

The V and J genes are TRBV20-1 and TRBJ1-1, with 7 bases identical to TRBD1. The CDR3 runs 15 residues. Trimming at V came to 0 bases and at J to 3 bases, leaving 7 bases not matched to a gene. Germline V gene lookup returns CDR1 DFQATT and CDR2 SNEGSKA (reference sequence). CDR3 in amino acids: CSAREMTGLDTEAFF. CDR3 nucleotide sequence: TGCAGTGCTAGAGAGATGACAGGGCTGGACACTGAAGCTTTCTTT.

The rearrangement uses TRBV20-1 and TRBJ2-7, with a possible D match to TRBD2 (5 bases). The CDR3 totals 16 residues. The germline gives CDR1 DFQATT, CDR2 SNEGSKA (reference sequence). Trimming shortened V by 3 bases and J by 4 bases, and 22 bases separated the two germline ends. The CDR3: CSASPYGEWKGYEQYF. Here the CDR3 DNA reads TGCAGTGCTAGTCCCTATGGGGAGTGGAAAGGGTACGAGCAGTACTTC.

This chain uses TRBV7-8 with TRBJ1-2; 7 bases agree with TRBD1. Germline V gene lookup returns CDR1 SGHVS and CDR2 FQNEAQ. The V and J ends lost 5 bases and 8 bases, in that order; junction bases with no gene match: 11. This CDR3 has 14 amino acids. CDR3 residues: CASSPDRTSQGYTF. The CDR3 bases are TGTGCCAGCAGCCCGGACAGGACTTCTCAGGGCTACACCTTC.

A single count supports this clonotype. The gene calls are TRBV29-1 and TRBJ2-4, with a weak D call TRBD2 (5 bases). Germline CDR1 reads SQVTM; CDR2 reads ANQGSEA. V was shortened by 7 bases and J by 3 bases, with 16 bases between the two germline ends. The CDR3 runs 14 residues. CDR3 in DNA: TGCAGCGCCGTAGGGCGGGTTGGCAAAAACATTCAGTACTTC. Amino acids: CSAVGRVGKNIQYF.

V usage is TRBV19 and J usage is TRBJ2-2; TRBD2 agrees at 7 bases. The trim removed 8 bases at V and 2 bases at J, leaving 11 bases unmatched. In germline, CDR1 is LNHDA, CDR2 SQIVND (reference sequence). CDR3 length: 16 amino acids. The CDR3 sequence: CASDATGTTNTGELFF. CDR3 DNA sequence: TGTGCCAGTGACGCTACTGGGACTACTAACACCGGGGAGCTGTTTTTT.

CDR3 residues: CSAAGGITDTQYF. DNA for the CDR3: TGCAGTGCCGCTGGCGGGATCACAGATACGCAGTATTTT. The V and J genes are TRBV20-1 and TRBJ2-3; D is perhaps TRBD2 (6 bases). V was clipped by 6 bases and J by 2 bases, with 12 bases between them. The CDR3 is 13 residues long. Looked up from germline, CDR1 is DFQATT and CDR2 is SNEGSKA (reference sequence).

The table lists this clonotype with a count of one. The J gene is TRBJ2-7, the V gene TRBV11-2, with 11 bases identical to TRBD1. Germline CDR1 and CDR2: SGHAT and FQNNGV. The CDR3 has 15 residues. With V trimmed by 4 bases and J by 2 bases, 4 bases remained unmatched. CDR3 in amino acids: CASSSPGQGAYEQYF. CDR3 sequence (DNA): TGTGCCAGCAGCTCACCGGGACAGGGGGCCTACGAGCAGTACTTC.

The V gene is TRBV6-1, the J gene TRBJ2-7; no clear D gene. The CDR3 extends over 12 amino acids. The V end was cut by 7 bases, the J end by 3 bases, with 10 bases between. Germline V gene sequence: CDR1 MNHNS, CDR2 SASEGT. The CDR3 DNA follows: TGTGCCAGCACGGTGCACTTCTACGAGCAGTACTTC. Protein product: CASTVHFYEQYF.

The chain joins TRBV12-3 or TRBV12-4 to TRBJ2-3; D might be TRBD2 (6 bases). The V and J ends lost 3 bases and 4 bases respectively, with 17 bases between them. CDR3 length: 16 residues. The CDR3 protein is CASSFGGDGSADTQYF. CDR3 sequence (DNA): TGTGCCAGCAGTTTCGGGGGAGACGGAAGCGCAGATACGCAGTATTTT.